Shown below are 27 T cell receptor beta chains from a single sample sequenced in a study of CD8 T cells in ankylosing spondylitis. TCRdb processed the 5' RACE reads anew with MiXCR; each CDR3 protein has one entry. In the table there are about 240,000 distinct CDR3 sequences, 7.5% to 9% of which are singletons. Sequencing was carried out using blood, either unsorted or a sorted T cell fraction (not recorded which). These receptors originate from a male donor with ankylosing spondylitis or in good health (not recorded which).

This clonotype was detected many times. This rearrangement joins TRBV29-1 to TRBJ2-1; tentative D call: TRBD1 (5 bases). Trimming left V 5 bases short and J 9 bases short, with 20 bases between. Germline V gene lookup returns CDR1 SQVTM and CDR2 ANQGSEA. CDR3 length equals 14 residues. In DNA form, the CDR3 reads TGCAGCGTTCTACCAGGACAAGCCTACGGTGAGCAGTTCTTC. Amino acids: CSVLPGQAYGEQFF.

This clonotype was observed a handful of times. The CDR3 sequence is CASSQAAGGSPGELFF. The CDR3 nucleotides read TGTGCCAGCAGCCAAGCGGCAGGGGGATCACCCGGGGAGCTGTTTTTT. The chain combines TRBV4-2 with TRBJ2-2; 7 positions match TRBD1. Germline V CDR1 and CDR2: LGHNA, YNFKEQ. This CDR3 comprises 16 residues. V was pared by 1 base and J by 6 bases, with 8 bases of the junction left unmatched.

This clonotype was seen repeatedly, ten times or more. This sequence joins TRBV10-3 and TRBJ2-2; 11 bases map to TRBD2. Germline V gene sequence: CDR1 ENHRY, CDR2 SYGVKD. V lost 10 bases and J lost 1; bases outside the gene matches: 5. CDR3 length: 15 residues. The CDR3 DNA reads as TGTGCCACCTTAGCGGGGGGGTTGAACACCGGGGAGCTGTTTTTT. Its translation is CATLAGGLNTGELFF.

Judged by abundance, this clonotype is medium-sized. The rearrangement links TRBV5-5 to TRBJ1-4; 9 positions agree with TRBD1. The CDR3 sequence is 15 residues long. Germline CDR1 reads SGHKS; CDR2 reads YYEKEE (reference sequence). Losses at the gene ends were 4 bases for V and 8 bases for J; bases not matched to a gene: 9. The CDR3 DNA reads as TGTGCCAGCAGCGAAACAGGGGGCGGTGACGAAAAACTGTTTTTT. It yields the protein CASSETGGGDEKLFF.

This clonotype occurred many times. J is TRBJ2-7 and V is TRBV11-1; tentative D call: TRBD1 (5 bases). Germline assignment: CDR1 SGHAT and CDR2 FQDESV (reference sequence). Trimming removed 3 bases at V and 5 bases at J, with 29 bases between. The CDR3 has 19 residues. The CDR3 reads CASSFLGSVSLGPPHEQYF. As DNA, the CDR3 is TGTGCCAGCAGCTTTTTAGGATCGGTCAGTTTGGGGCCCCCCCACGAGCAGTACTTC.

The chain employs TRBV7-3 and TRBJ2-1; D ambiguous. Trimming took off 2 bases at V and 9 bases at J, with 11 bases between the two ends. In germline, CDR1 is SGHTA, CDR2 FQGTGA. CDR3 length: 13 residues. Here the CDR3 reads CASSLDLVSEQFF. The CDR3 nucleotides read TGTGCCAGCAGCTTAGATCTAGTTAGTGAGCAGTTCTTC.

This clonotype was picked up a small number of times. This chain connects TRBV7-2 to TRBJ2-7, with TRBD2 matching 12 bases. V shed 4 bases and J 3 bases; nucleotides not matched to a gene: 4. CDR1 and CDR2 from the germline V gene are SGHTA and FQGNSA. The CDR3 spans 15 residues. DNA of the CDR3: TGTGCCAGCAGCTCGTGGACTAGCGGGGTCTACGAGCAGTACTTC. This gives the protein CASSSWTSGVYEQYF.

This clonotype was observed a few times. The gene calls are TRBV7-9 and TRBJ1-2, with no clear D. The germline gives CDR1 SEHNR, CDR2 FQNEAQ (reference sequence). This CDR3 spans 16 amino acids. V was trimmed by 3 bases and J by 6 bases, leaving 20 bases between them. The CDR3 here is CASSFGEAAQNDGYTF. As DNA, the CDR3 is TGTGCCAGCAGCTTCGGGGAAGCCGCACAGAACGATGGCTACACCTTC.

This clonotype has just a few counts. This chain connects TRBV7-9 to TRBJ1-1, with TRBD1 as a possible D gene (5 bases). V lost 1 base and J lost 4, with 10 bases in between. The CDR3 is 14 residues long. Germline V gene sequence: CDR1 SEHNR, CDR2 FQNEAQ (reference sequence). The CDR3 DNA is TGTGCCAGCAGCTTAGGAAGGGGAAGCACTGAAGCTTTCTTT. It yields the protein CASSLGRGSTEAFF.

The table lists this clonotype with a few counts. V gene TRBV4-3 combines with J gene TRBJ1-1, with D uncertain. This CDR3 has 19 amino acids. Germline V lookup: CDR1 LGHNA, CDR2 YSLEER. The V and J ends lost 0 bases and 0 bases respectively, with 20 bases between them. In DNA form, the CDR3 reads TGCGCCAGCAGCCAAGAGGCACGGGTAGGTCGCAACATGAACACTGAAGCTTTCTTT. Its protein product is CASSQEARVGRNMNTEAFF.

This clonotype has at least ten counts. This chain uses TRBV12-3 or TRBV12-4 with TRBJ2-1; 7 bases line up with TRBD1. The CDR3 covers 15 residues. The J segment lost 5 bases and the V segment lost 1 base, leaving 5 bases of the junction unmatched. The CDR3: CASSLVTGDNNEQFF. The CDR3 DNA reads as TGTGCCAGCAGTTTAGTTACAGGGGACAACAATGAGCAGTTCTTC.

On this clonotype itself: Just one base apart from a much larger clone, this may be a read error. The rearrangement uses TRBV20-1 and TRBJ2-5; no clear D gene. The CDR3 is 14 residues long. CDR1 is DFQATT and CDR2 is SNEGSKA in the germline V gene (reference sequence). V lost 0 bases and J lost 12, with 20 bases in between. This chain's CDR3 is CSARDNGARSTKYF. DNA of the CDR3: TGCAGTGCTAGAGATAATGGCGCGAGATCTACCAAGTACTTC.

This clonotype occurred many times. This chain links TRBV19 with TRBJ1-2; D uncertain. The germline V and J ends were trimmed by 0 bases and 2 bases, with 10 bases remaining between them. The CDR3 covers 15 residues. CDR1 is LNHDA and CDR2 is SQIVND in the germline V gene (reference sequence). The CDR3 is CASSIEGQANYGYTF. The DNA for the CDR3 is TGTGCCAGTAGTATAGAAGGGCAGGCAAACTATGGCTACACCTTC.

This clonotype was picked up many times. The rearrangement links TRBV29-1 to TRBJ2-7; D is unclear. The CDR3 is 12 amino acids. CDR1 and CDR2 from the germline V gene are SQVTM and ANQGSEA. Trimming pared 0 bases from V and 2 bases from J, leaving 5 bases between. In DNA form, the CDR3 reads TGCAGCGTTGAAGATCTGGCCTACGAGCAGTACTTC. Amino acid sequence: CSVEDLAYEQYF.

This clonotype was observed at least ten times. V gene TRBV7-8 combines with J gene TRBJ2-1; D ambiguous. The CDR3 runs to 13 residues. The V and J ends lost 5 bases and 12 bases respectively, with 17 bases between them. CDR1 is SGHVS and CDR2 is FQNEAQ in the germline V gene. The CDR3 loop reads CASSPPMGILQFF. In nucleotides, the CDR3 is TGTGCCAGCAGCCCACCCATGGGGATTCTGCAGTTCTTC.

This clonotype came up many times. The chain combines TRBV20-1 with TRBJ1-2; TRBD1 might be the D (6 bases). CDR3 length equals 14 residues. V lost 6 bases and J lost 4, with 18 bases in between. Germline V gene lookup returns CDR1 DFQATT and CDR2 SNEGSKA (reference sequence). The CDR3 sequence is CSAPVGRGLYGYTF. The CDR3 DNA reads TGCAGTGCCCCGGTCGGCAGGGGACTCTATGGCTACACCTTC.

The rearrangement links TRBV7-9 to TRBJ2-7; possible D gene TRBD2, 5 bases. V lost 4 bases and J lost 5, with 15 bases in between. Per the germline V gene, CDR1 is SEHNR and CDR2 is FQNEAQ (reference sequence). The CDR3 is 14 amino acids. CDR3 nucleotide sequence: TGTGCCAGCAGCTCGACTTGGGAGTACGACGAGCAGTACTTC. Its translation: CASSSTWEYDEQYF.

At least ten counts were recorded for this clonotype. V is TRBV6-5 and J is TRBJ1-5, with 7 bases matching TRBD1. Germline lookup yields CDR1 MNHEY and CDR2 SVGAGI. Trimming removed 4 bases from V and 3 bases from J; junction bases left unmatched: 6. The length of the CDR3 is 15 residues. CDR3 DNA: TGTGCCAGCAGTTTTGAGGGACAGAACAATCAGCCCCAGCATTTT. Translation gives CASSFEGQNNQPQHF.

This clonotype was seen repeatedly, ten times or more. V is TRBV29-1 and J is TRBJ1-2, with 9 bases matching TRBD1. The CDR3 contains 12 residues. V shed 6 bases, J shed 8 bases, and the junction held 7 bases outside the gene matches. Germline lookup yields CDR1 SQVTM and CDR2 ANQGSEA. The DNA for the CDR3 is TGCAGCGTGGACAGGGGCCAGGGCGGCTACACCTTC. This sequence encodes CSVDRGQGGYTF.

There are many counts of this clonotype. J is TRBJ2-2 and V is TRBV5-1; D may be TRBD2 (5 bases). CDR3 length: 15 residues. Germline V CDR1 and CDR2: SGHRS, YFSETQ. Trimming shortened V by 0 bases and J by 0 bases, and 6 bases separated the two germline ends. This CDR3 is CASSLGTPNTGELFF. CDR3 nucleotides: TGCGCCAGCAGCTTGGGGACTCCGAACACCGGGGAGCTGTTTTTT.

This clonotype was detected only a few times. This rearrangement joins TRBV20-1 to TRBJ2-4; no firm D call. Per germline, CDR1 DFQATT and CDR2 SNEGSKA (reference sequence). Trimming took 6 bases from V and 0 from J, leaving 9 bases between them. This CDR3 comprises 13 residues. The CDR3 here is CSAPALAKNIQYF. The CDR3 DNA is TGCAGTGCCCCGGCCCTAGCCAAAAACATTCAGTACTTC.

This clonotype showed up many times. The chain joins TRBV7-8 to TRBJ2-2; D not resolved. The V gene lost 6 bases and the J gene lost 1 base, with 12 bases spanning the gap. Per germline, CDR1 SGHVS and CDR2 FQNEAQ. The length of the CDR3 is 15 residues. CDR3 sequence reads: CASRGRPQNTGELFF. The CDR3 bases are TGTGCCAGCAGAGGCCGACCCCAGAACACCGGGGAGCTGTTTTTT.

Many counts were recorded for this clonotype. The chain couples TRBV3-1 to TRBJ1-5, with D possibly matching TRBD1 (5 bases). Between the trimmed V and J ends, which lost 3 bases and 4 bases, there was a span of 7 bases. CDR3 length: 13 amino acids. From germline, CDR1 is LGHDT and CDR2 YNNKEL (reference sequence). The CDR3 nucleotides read TGTGCCAGCAGCCAGGGGGGGAATCAGCCCCAGCATTTT. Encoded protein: CASSQGGNQPQHF.

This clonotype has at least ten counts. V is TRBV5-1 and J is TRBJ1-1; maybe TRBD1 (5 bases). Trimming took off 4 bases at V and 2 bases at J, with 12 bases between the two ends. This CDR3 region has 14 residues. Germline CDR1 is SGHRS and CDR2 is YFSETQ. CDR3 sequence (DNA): TGCGCCAGCAGCGAAGAGGGACCTAACACTGAAGCTTTCTTT. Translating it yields CASSEEGPNTEAFF.

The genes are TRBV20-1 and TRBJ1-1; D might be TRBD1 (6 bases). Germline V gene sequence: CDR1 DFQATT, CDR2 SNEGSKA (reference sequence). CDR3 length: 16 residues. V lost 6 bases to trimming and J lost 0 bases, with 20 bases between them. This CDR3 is CSAHKPHGGLNTEAFF. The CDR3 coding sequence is TGCAGTGCCCATAAACCCCACGGGGGCCTGAACACTGAAGCTTTCTTT.

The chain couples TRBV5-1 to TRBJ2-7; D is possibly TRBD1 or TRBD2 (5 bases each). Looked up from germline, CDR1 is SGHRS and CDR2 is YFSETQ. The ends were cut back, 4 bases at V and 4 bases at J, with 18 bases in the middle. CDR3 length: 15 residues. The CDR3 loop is CASSPGNLGEYEQYF. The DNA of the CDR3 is TGCGCCAGCAGCCCGGGGAACTTAGGGGAGTACGAGCAGTACTTC.

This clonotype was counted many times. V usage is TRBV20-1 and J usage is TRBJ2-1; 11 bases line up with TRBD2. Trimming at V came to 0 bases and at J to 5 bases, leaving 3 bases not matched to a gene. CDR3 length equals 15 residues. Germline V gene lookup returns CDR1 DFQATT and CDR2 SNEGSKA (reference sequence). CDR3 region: CSARDPGLADNEQFF. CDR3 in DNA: TGCAGTGCTAGAGATCCGGGACTAGCGGACAATGAGCAGTTCTTC.